The rows below give T cell receptor beta chains drawn from one sample of a study of blood T cell repertoires in COVID-19. Repertoires were generated with immunoSEQ multiplex PCR, while TCRdb's copy carries only in-frame clones and drops some. The sample consists of approximately 350,000 clones, 88% of them appearing once. Input material: peripheral blood. These receptors were collected from a woman in her 70s with COVID-19, enrolled during active disease. Both conserved end residues are part of each CDR3. A D gene is named only where the DNA matches it firmly. Rows may omit the clone size; those that give it use once, few, many or a size class.

D gene: .; J gene: TRBJ2-1; clone size: .; V gene: TRBV24-1; CDR3 DNA: TGTGCCACCAGTGATTTGCAGACAGAGCAGTTCTTC; CDR3 protein: CATSDLQTEQFF
D gene: .; J gene: TRBJ1-2; clone size: .; V gene: TRBV7-9; CDR3 DNA: TGTGCCAGCAGCTGGGGGGTGCTCTATGGCTACACCTTC; CDR3 protein: CASSWGVLYGYTF
D gene: .; J gene: TRBJ1-6; clone size: .; V gene: TRBV30; CDR3 DNA: TGTGCCTGGATAGGACAGCCTAATTCACCCCTCCACTTT; CDR3 protein: CAWIGQPNSPLHF
D gene: .; J gene: TRBJ2-1; clone size: .; V gene: TRBV5-6; CDR3 DNA: TGTGCCAGCAGTAGTTCAAACAATGAGCAGTTCTTC; CDR3 protein: CASSSSNNEQFF
D gene: .; J gene: TRBJ1-1; clone size: .; V gene: TRBV5-4; CDR3 DNA: TGTGCCAGCAGCTTGGGGGCAGCGGGTGAAGCTTTCTTT; CDR3 protein: CASSLGAAGEAFF
D gene: TRBD2; J gene: TRBJ2-3; clone size: .; V gene: TRBV24-1; CDR3 DNA: TGTGCCACCAGTGATCCGGGGGGGCTCGGCACAGATACGCAGTATTTT; CDR3 protein: CATSDPGGLGTDTQYF
D gene: TRBD1; J gene: TRBJ1-5; clone size: .; V gene: TRBV10-2; CDR3 DNA: TGCGCCAGCAAGGACAGGGGGGGAAATCAGCCCCAGCATTTT; CDR3 protein: CASKDRGGNQPQHF
D gene: .; J gene: TRBJ1-3; clone size: .; V gene: TRBV18; CDR3 DNA: TGTGCCAGCTCACCAGTCATAGGGGATAGCTCTGGAAACACCATATATTTT; CDR3 protein: CASSPVIGDSSGNTIYF
D gene: TRBD1; J gene: TRBJ2-7; clone size: .; V gene: TRBV29-1; CDR3 DNA: TGCAGCGTTGAGACAGGGGAAGCCTACGAGCAGTACTTC; CDR3 protein: CSVETGEAYEQYF
D gene: .; J gene: TRBJ2-7; clone size: .; V gene: TRBV28; CDR3 DNA: TGTGCCAGCAGTTTGGTCAGGCGTATGGAGCAGTACTTC; CDR3 protein: CASSLVRRMEQYF
D gene: .; J gene: TRBJ1-1; clone size: .; V gene: TRBV7-2; CDR3 DNA: TGTGCCAGCAGCTTCAGGTTAGACACTGAAGCTTTCTTT; CDR3 protein: CASSFRLDTEAFF
D gene: TRBD1; J gene: TRBJ2-3; clone size: many; V gene: TRBV11-3; CDR3 DNA: TGTGCCAGCAGCCCGGGACAGGGGTCAGATACGCAGTATTTT; CDR3 protein: CASSPGQGSDTQYF
D gene: .; J gene: TRBJ2-1; clone size: once; V gene: TRBV5-1; CDR3 DNA: TGCGCCAGCAGCGTACAGTACAATGAGCAGTTCTTC; CDR3 protein: CASSVQYNEQFF
D gene: TRBD1; J gene: TRBJ1-3; clone size: .; V gene: TRBV5-1; CDR3 DNA: TGCGCCAGCAGCTCCGGGACAGGGCTCTCTGGAAACACCATATATTTT; CDR3 protein: CASSSGTGLSGNTIYF
D gene: TRBD2; J gene: TRBJ2-2; clone size: .; V gene: TRBV7-2; CDR3 DNA: TGTGCCAGCAGTCCTAGCGGGGGACGCACCGGGGAGCTGTTTTTT; CDR3 protein: CASSPSGGRTGELFF
D gene: TRBD2; J gene: TRBJ2-1; clone size: once; V gene: TRBV6-6; CDR3 DNA: TGTGCCAGCACCTCCGGACTAGTACCCTACAATGAGCAGTTCTTC; CDR3 protein: CASTSGLVPYNEQFF
D gene: TRBD1; J gene: TRBJ1-1; clone size: .; V gene: TRBV5-1; CDR3 DNA: TGCGCCAGCAGCTCTTTGACAGGGGTGAACACTGAAGCTTTCTTT; CDR3 protein: CASSSLTGVNTEAFF
D gene: TRBD1; J gene: TRBJ1-2; clone size: .; V gene: TRBV19; CDR3 DNA: TGTGCCAGTACAAGGACAGGGGATATTAACTATGGCTACACCTTC; CDR3 protein: CASTRTGDINYGYTF
D gene: TRBD1; J gene: TRBJ1-1; clone size: few; V gene: TRBV19; CDR3 DNA: TGTGCCAGTACCGCCATCACCGGGACAGGGTTTGCTGAAGCTTTCTTT; CDR3 protein: CASTAITGTGFAEAFF
D gene: .; J gene: TRBJ1-1; clone size: .; V gene: TRBV5-1; CDR3 DNA: TGCGCCAGCAGCTTGGGGACAGCGAACACTGAAGCTTTCTTT; CDR3 protein: CASSLGTANTEAFF
D gene: TRBD1; J gene: TRBJ1-1; clone size: .; V gene: TRBV23-1; CDR3 DNA: TGCGCCAGCAGTCAATTGGTAGACCGACAGGGGAGCACTGAAGCTTTCTTT; CDR3 protein: CASSQLVDRQGSTEAFF
D gene: .; J gene: TRBJ1-1; clone size: .; V gene: TRBV12-3/TRBV12-4; CDR3 DNA: TGTGCCAGCGACATAAGTGGGGAAGCTTTCTTT; CDR3 protein: CASDISGEAFF
D gene: .; J gene: TRBJ2-7; clone size: .; V gene: TRBV1; CDR3 DNA: TGCACCAGCAGCCAAGATTCCCTCCCTCGAGCGGAACTCTACGAGCAGTACTTC; CDR3 protein: CTSSQDSLPRAELYEQYF
D gene: TRBD1; J gene: TRBJ1-1; clone size: .; V gene: TRBV6-5; CDR3 DNA: TGTGCCAGCAGTTATTATGGGACAGGGGGCGGTGAAGCTTTCTTT; CDR3 protein: CASSYYGTGGGEAFF
D gene: TRBD1; J gene: TRBJ1-6; clone size: .; V gene: TRBV19; CDR3 DNA: TGTGCCAGTAGTCTCCAGGGGGGTTCACCCCTCCACTTT; CDR3 protein: CASSLQGGSPLHF
D gene: TRBD2; J gene: TRBJ2-7; clone size: .; V gene: TRBV9; CDR3 DNA: TGTGCCAGCAGCGTTTCGGGACTAGCGGACGAGCAGTACTTC; CDR3 protein: CASSVSGLADEQYF
D gene: TRBD1; J gene: TRBJ2-2; clone size: .; V gene: TRBV7-3; CDR3 DNA: TGTGCCAGCAGCTCCCGACAGGGGGCAAACACCGGGGAGCTGTTTTTT; CDR3 protein: CASSSRQGANTGELFF
D gene: TRBD1; J gene: TRBJ1-1; clone size: .; V gene: TRBV5-4; CDR3 DNA: TGTGCCAGCAGCCACGGGACAGGGGGAACTGAAGCTTTCTTT; CDR3 protein: CASSHGTGGTEAFF
D gene: .; J gene: TRBJ2-7; clone size: .; V gene: TRBV10-3; CDR3 DNA: TGTGCCATCAGTGACCCTGAAGGGGACGAGCAGTACTTC; CDR3 protein: CAISDPEGDEQYF
D gene: .; J gene: TRBJ2-7; clone size: .; V gene: TRBV28; CDR3 DNA: TGTGCCAGCAGTTTGCAACTGGGCACCTACGAGCAGTACTTC; CDR3 protein: CASSLQLGTYEQYF
D gene: TRBD1; J gene: TRBJ1-2; clone size: .; V gene: TRBV6-5; CDR3 DNA: TGTGCCAGCAGTTACGGACAGGGAGCTAACTATGGCTACACCTTC; CDR3 protein: CASSYGQGANYGYTF
D gene: TRBD2; J gene: TRBJ2-7; clone size: .; V gene: TRBV27; CDR3 DNA: TGTGCCAGCAGTTCTCCCCCCGGGGGGACCTACGAGCAGTACTTC; CDR3 protein: CASSSPPGGTYEQYF
D gene: TRBD1; J gene: TRBJ1-2; clone size: once; V gene: TRBV28; CDR3 DNA: TGTGCCAGCAGTCGTCATTCGACAGGGGGAAATAGGGGCTACACCTTC; CDR3 protein: CASSRHSTGGNRGYTF
D gene: TRBD1; J gene: TRBJ1-6; clone size: few; V gene: TRBV27; CDR3 DNA: TGTGCCAGCAGTTTATGGGACAGGGGGACGAGTTCACCCCTCCACTTT; CDR3 protein: CASSLWDRGTSSPLHF
D gene: TRBD1; J gene: TRBJ2-5; clone size: .; V gene: TRBV24-1; CDR3 DNA: TGTGCCACCAGTCCCCGCCCGGGACAGATCACGGAGACCCAGTACTTC; CDR3 protein: CATSPRPGQITETQYF
D gene: TRBD1; J gene: TRBJ2-5; clone size: once; V gene: TRBV11-2; CDR3 DNA: TGTGCCAGCAGCTTAGTTCGGACAGGGGGCGAAGAGACCCAGTACTTC; CDR3 protein: CASSLVRTGGEETQYF
D gene: TRBD2; J gene: TRBJ2-1; clone size: .; V gene: TRBV7-3; CDR3 DNA: TGTGCCAGCAGCCCGAGCGGGGGGGCGGTTCGTGAGCAGTTCTTC; CDR3 protein: CASSPSGGAVREQFF
D gene: .; J gene: TRBJ1-1; clone size: .; V gene: TRBV21-1; CDR3 DNA: TGTGCCAGCAGCAAACGTCGGGTTGCTGAAGCTTTCTTT; CDR3 protein: CASSKRRVAEAFF
D gene: .; J gene: TRBJ1-3; clone size: many; V gene: TRBV11-2; CDR3 DNA: TGTGCCAGCAGCTTTAGCCAGTTGAGCTCTGGAAACACCATATATTTT; CDR3 protein: CASSFSQLSSGNTIYF
D gene: .; J gene: TRBJ1-6; clone size: .; V gene: TRBV30; CDR3 DNA: TGTGCCTGGAGTTCGGCAGGCAGGAATTCACCCCTCCACTTT; CDR3 protein: CAWSSAGRNSPLHF
D gene: TRBD1; J gene: TRBJ1-1; clone size: .; V gene: TRBV13; CDR3 DNA: TGTGCCAGCAGCCCCCCGACAGGGAATAAGGACACTGAAGCTTTCTTT; CDR3 protein: CASSPPTGNKDTEAFF
D gene: TRBD1; J gene: TRBJ2-3; clone size: .; V gene: TRBV18; CDR3 DNA: TGTGCCAGCTCACCACCCGAGCCGGGCAGAGGGGGACAGGGAAGAACAGATACGCAGTATTTT; CDR3 protein: CASSPPEPGRGGQGRTDTQYF